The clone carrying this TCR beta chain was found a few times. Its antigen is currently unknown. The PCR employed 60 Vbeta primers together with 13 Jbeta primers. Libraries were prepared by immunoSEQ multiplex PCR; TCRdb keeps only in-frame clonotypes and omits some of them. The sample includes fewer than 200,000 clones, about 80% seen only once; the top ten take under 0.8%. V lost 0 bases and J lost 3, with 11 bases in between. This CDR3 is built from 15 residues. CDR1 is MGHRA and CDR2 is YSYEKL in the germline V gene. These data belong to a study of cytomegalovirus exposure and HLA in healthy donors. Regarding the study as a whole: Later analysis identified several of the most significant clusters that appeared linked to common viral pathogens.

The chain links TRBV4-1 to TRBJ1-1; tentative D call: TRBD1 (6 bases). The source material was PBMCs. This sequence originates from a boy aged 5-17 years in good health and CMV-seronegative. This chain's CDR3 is CASSQDFGGYTEAFF. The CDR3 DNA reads TGCGCCAGCAGCCAAGATTTTGGGGGCTACACTGAAGCTTTCTTT.